This is a list of T cell receptor beta chains from one sample in a study of blood T cell repertoires in COVID-19. Repertoires were generated with immunoSEQ multiplex PCR, while TCRdb's copy carries only in-frame clones and drops some. The sample includes more than 100,000 clones, 75% to 90% of them seen just once. Sequenced: peripheral blood. The origin of the receptors is a human donor in a cohort sampled during active or convalescent COVID-19. Both conserved end residues are part of each CDR3. The order of the fields is clone size, D gene, J gene, V gene, CDR3 DNA, CDR3 protein. A D gene is named only where the DNA matches it firmly. Expanded clones get a size class; other rows say once, few or many, or leave the size out.

.,TRBD1,TRBJ2-7,TRBV28,TGTGCCAGCAGGGACAGGCTCGAGCAGTACTTC,CASRDRLEQYF
.,TRBD2,TRBJ2-2,TRBV7-9,TGTGCCAGCAGCTTAAAGGCTAGCGGGGGCGCGAACACCGGGGAGCTGTTTTTT,CASSLKASGGANTGELFF
few,.,TRBJ2-3,TRBV11-2,TGTGCCAGCAGCTTATCCAGACACACAGATACGCAGTATTTT,CASSLSRHTDTQYF
.,TRBD1,TRBJ1-1,TRBV7-9,TGTGCCAGCAGCTTAGAAAACAGGGGCGCTGAAGCTTTCTTT,CASSLENRGAEAFF
.,.,TRBJ1-5,TRBV28,TGTGCCAGCAGACGTGGGGGCAGGGGTTCTTTTAGGAATCAGCCCCAGCATTTT,CASRRGGRGSFRNQPQHF
.,.,TRBJ1-1,TRBV5-1,TGCGCCAGCAGCCTCCAGACAGGATTGAACACTGAAGCTTTCTTT,CASSLQTGLNTEAFF
.,TRBD2,TRBJ2-3,TRBV7-9,TGTGCCAGCAGCCCCTATGGGCGGGGAGGGTCAGATACGCAGTATTTT,CASSPYGRGGSDTQYF
once,TRBD1,TRBJ2-5,TRBV19,TGTGCCAGTAAAAATACAGGGGGCGGAAGGTCCAGAGAGACCCAGTACTTC,CASKNTGGGRSRETQYF
.,TRBD1,TRBJ2-7,TRBV7-2,TGTGCCAGCAGCTCAAGACAGGGCCCCTACGAGCAGTACTTC,CASSSRQGPYEQYF
.,.,TRBJ1-2,TRBV11-2,TGTGCCAGCAGCTTAGCCGGAGGCTATGGCTACACCTTC,CASSLAGGYGYTF
.,.,TRBJ1-1,TRBV10-3,TGTGCCATCAGTGGGCAGGGGAGGGGTCACACTGAAGCTTTCTTT,CAISGQGRGHTEAFF
.,.,TRBJ1-1,TRBV6-5,TGTGCCAGCAGGGTAGGGCGGGCGAACACTGAAGCTTTCTTT,CASRVGRANTEAFF
once,TRBD1,TRBJ1-5,TRBV7-8,TGTGCCAGCACCCGGGACAGGGATCAGCCCCAGCATTTT,CASTRDRDQPQHF
.,.,TRBJ2-5,TRBV5-1,TGCGCCAGCAGCTTGGAATTTGGCCGAGAGAGGGCCCAGTACTTC,CASSLEFGRERAQYF
once,.,TRBJ1-6,TRBV3-1/TRBV3-2,TGTGCCAGCAGTTCTTCTTTCTATAATTCACCCCTCCACTTT,CASSSSFYNSPLHF
.,.,TRBJ1-5,TRBV5-1,TGCGCCAGCAGCTGGGAGGCAGGCGAGGGAACCCAGCATTTT,CASSWEAGEGTQHF
.,.,TRBJ2-3,TRBV28,TGTGCCACCACCTTGGGGGCAGCCGATACGCAGTATTTT,CATTLGAADTQYF
.,TRBD1,TRBJ1-2,TRBV10-3,TGTGCCAGCGGGGATCCGACAGGGACCCTCTATGGATACACCTTC,CASGDPTGTLYGYTF
few,.,TRBJ1-5,TRBV2,TGTGCCAGCAGTATCCTAGGGGGGGTCAGCAATCAGCCCCAGCATTTT,CASSILGGVSNQPQHF
.,.,TRBJ1-6,TRBV3-1/TRBV3-2,TGTGCCAGCAGCCAACACAGGAATAATTCACCCCTCCACTTT,CASSQHRNNSPLHF
once,.,TRBJ2-2,TRBV4-1,TGCGCCAGCAGCGACAATTCGGTCCGCGACACCGGGGAGCTGTTTTTT,CASSDNSVRDTGELFF
.,TRBD1,TRBJ2-7,TRBV7-8,TGTGCCAGCAGCCTTCGGACAGGGGGCTACGAGCAGTACTTC,CASSLRTGGYEQYF
.,.,TRBJ2-4,TRBV19,TGTGCCAGTAGTATAGTATTGGGCAGGGGGGTAAACATTCAGTACTTC,CASSIVLGRGVNIQYF